The text below deals with one T cell receptor (beta chain). Its antigen is currently unknown. Germline-derived CDR1 and CDR2 are SGHNT and YENEEA. Trimming removed 0 bases from V and 4 bases from J, with 11 bases in between. This CDR3 is built from 15 residues. The data belong to a study of vaccination and CD4 T cells after COVID-19. Overall study: Overlapping spike peptides served as the stimulus for the cells. These peptides came from SARS-CoV-2 and from the common cold coronaviruses HCoV-NL63, HCoV-OC43 and HCoV-229E.

Regarding treatment: roughly ten-day PBMC culture with coronavirus spike peptide pools or control peptides (ViraFEST assay). Researchers used the Oncomine TCR Beta short-read assay to sequence DNA from cultured CD4+ T cells. Genomic DNA was isolated from cultured CD4+ T cells. TCRdb fed the PCR reads into MiXCR, producing one record per CDR3 protein. The repertoire holds around 9,500 distinct CDR3 sequences, with about half as singletons. The rearrangement uses TRBV11-3 and TRBJ2-3; D is ambiguous. This TCR was recovered from a human donor who had recovered from COVID-19. Input material: CD4+ T cells from blood, cultured in vitro. CDR3 nucleotide sequence: TGTGCCAGCAGCTTAGAGGCGGTTGCGGCAGATACGCAGTATTTT. Translating it yields CASSLEAVAADTQYF.